The rows below give T cell receptor beta chains drawn from one sample of a study of beta chain features in type 1 diabetes. The repertoire was sequenced with immunoSEQ multiplex PCR; TCRdb's copy has only in-frame clones and lacks some. The table lists under 300,000 clones, 25% to 30% of them singletons. Sequenced sample: central memory CD4+ T cells from blood. These receptor sequences come from a man in his thirties or forties in good health. Both conserved end residues are part of each CDR3. The order of the fields is V gene, J gene, D gene, clone size, CDR3 DNA, CDR3 protein. A D gene is named only where the DNA matches it firmly. The size of a clone is reported for some rows only, either as once, few or many, or as a class for expanded clones.

V: TRBV27
J: TRBJ2-7
D: .
size: .
DNA: TGTGCCAGCAGTTTATCTGGCATCTTAGCCTACGAGCAGTACTTC
CDR3: CASSLSGILAYEQYF

V: TRBV6-5
J: TRBJ2-3
D: .
size: many
DNA: TGTGCGTCGTGTACGCAGTATTTT
CDR3: CASCTQYF

V: TRBV30
J: TRBJ2-5
D: .
size: .
DNA: TGTGCCTGGAGTCCAATTATTCAAGAGACCCAGTACTTC
CDR3: CAWSPIIQETQYF

V: TRBV29-1
J: TRBJ2-5
D: TRBD1
size: many
DNA: TGCAGCGTCGACAGGGGCTGGACCCAGTACTTC
CDR3: CSVDRGWTQYF

V: TRBV5-6
J: TRBJ2-7
D: .
size: few
DNA: TGTGCCAGCAGCTTGGCCCCCAACGAGCAGTACTTC
CDR3: CASSLAPNEQYF

V: TRBV7-9
J: TRBJ2-7
D: TRBD1
size: .
DNA: TGTGCCAGCAGCCGAGACAGGGACCAGTACTTC
CDR3: CASSRDRDQYF

V: TRBV7-8
J: TRBJ2-1
D: TRBD2
size: .
DNA: TGTGCCAGCAGCTTAGTCGGGCCTAGCGGGAGCGAAGTCCATGAGCAGTTCTTC
CDR3: CASSLVGPSGSEVHEQFF

V: TRBV9
J: TRBJ2-1
D: TRBD1
size: .
DNA: TGTGCCAGCAGCGCTAGGACAGGGGTCAATGAGCAGTTCTTC
CDR3: CASSARTGVNEQFF

V: TRBV30
J: TRBJ2-2
D: .
size: .
DNA: TGTGCCTGGATGGCCGGGGTAAACACCGGGGAGCTGTTTTTT
CDR3: CAWMAGVNTGELFF

V: TRBV18
J: TRBJ2-2
D: .
size: .
DNA: TGTGCCAGCTCACTGGCCAGGGCTTCGAACACCGGGGAGCTGTTTTTT
CDR3: CASSLARASNTGELFF

V: TRBV7-2
J: TRBJ2-7
D: TRBD2
size: .
DNA: TGTGCCAGCACCTACCAGGCTAGCGGGGGGACTTTGGAGTACTTC
CDR3: CASTYQASGGTLEYF

V: TRBV28
J: TRBJ2-1
D: .
size: .
DNA: TGTGCCAGCAGTTTATCCAGTCCCAATGAGCAGTTCTTC
CDR3: CASSLSSPNEQFF

V: TRBV6-5
J: TRBJ2-1
D: .
size: .
DNA: TGTGCCAGCAGTTACTACCCCACTGGGAGTGAGCAGTTCTTC
CDR3: CASSYYPTGSEQFF

V: TRBV19
J: TRBJ2-3
D: TRBD2
size: few
DNA: TGTGCCAGTAGTATGGTGACTAGCGGGAGATCTACAGATACGCAGTATTTT
CDR3: CASSMVTSGRSTDTQYF

V: TRBV7-9
J: TRBJ2-7
D: TRBD1
size: .
DNA: TGTGCCAGCAGCTTAGGGACAGGAACCTACGAGCAGTACTTC
CDR3: CASSLGTGTYEQYF

V: TRBV7-9
J: TRBJ1-2
D: TRBD1
size: many
DNA: TGTGCCAGCAGCCCACAGGGGGCGCGGAGGCAGAACTATGGCTACACCTTC
CDR3: CASSPQGARRQNYGYTF

V: TRBV7-2
J: TRBJ2-4
D: .
size: .
DNA: TGTGCCAGCAGCTTAGACTCTCAGGGGTCCATTCAGTACTTC
CDR3: CASSLDSQGSIQYF

V: TRBV7-2
J: TRBJ2-5
D: .
size: few
DNA: TGTGCCAGCAGCTCAGGCGGGTCGGTTATTTTAGAGACCCAGTACTTC
CDR3: CASSSGGSVILETQYF

V: TRBV4-3
J: TRBJ2-1
D: .
size: few
DNA: TGCGCCAGCAGCCAATGGCCTAGAGACAATGAGCAGTTCTTC
CDR3: CASSQWPRDNEQFF

V: TRBV7-7
J: TRBJ2-3
D: .
size: few
DNA: TGTGCCAGCAGTCCTCCTTTCACAGATACGCAGTATTTT
CDR3: CASSPPFTDTQYF

V: TRBV29-1
J: TRBJ2-4
D: TRBD1
size: few
DNA: TGCAGCGGTCCCTCGGACAGGGGGCTTGGCAAAAACATTCAGTACTTC
CDR3: CSGPSDRGLGKNIQYF

V: TRBV29-1
J: TRBJ2-2
D: .
size: .
DNA: TGCAGCGTTTTCAGGGGGGTCACCGGGGAGCTGTTTTTT
CDR3: CSVFRGVTGELFF